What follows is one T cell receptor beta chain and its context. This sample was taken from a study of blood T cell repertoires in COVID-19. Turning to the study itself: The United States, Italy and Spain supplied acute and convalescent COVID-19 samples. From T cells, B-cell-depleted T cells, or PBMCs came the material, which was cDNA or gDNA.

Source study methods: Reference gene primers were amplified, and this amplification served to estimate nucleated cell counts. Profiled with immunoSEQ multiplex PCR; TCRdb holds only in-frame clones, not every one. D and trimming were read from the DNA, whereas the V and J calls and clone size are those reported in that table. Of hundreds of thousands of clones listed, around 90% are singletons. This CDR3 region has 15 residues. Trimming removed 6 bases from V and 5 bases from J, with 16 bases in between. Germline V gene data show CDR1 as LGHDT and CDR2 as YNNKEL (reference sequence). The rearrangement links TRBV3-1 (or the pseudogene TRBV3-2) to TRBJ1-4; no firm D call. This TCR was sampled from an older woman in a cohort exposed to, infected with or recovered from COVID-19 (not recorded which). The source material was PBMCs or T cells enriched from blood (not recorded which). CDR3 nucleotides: TGTGCCAGCAGTCGGAACCGGGATACAAATGAAAAACTGTTTTTT. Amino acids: CASSRNRDTNEKLFF.